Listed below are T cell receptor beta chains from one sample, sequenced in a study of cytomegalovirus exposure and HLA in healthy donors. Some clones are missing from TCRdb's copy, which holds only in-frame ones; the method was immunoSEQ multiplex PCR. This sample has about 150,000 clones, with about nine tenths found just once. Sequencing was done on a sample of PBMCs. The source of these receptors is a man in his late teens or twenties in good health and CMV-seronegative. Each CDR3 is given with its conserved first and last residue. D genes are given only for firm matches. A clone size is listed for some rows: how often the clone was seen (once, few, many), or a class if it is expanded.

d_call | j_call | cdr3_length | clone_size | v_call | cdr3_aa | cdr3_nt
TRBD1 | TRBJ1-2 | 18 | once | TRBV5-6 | CASSLYADRGGRTYGYTF | TGTGCCAGCAGCTTGTACGCGGACAGGGGAGGGAGGACATATGGCTACACCTTC
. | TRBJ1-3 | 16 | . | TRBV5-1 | CASSTVLGASGNTIYF | TGCGCCAGCAGCACGGTTTTGGGGGCGTCTGGAAACACCATATATTTT
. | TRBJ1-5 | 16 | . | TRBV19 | CASSPTPQGHNQPQHF | TGTGCCAGTAGTCCCACCCCACAGGGCCACAATCAGCCCCAGCATTTT
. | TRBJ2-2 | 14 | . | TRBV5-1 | CASSLGQGHGELFF | TGCGCCAGCAGCTTGGGTCAGGGCCACGGGGAGCTGTTTTTT
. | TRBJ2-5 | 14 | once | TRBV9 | CASSPTSRGETQYF | TGTGCCAGCAGCCCGACTAGTCGGGGAGAGACCCAGTACTTC
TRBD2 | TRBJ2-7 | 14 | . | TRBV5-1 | CASRTSPPLYEQYF | TGCGCCAGCAGGACTAGCCCGCCCCTCTACGAGCAGTACTTC
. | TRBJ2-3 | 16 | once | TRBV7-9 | CASSPTPLRPPDTQYF | TGTGCCAGCAGCCCCACCCCCCTGCGGCCCCCAGATACGCAGTATTTT
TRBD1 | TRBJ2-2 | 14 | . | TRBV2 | CASMDRTNTGELFF | TGTGCCAGCATGGACAGGACGAACACCGGGGAGCTGTTTTTT
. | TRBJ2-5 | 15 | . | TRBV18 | CASSPPTGNQETQYF | TGTGCCAGCTCACCACCGACAGGCAATCAAGAGACCCAGTACTTC
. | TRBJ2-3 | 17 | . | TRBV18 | CASSPVQGGVATDTQYF | TGTGCCAGCTCACCGGTCCAGGGCGGGGTTGCCACAGATACGCAGTATTTT
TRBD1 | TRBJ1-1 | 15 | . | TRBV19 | CASSTWTGGGTEAFF | TGTGCCAGTAGTACCTGGACAGGGGGTGGCACTGAAGCTTTCTTT
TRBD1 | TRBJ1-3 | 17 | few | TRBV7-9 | CASSLLRTGHSGNTIYF | TGTGCCAGCAGCTTACTAAGGACAGGGCACTCTGGAAACACCATATATTTT
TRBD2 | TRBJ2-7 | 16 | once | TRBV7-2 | CASSLRGAGSSYEQYF | TGTGCCAGCAGCCTTCGCGGAGCGGGGAGCTCCTACGAGCAGTACTTC
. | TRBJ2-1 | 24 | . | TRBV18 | CASFTLRDAGRLVGGQPLLQEQFF | TGTGCCAGCTTCACCCTCCGGGACGCTGGGAGATTGGTGGGGGGGCAACCCCTCCTTCAGGAGCAGTTCTTC
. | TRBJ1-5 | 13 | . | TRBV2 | CASSDATNQPQHF | TGTGCCAGCAGTGATGCTACGAATCAGCCCCAGCATTTT
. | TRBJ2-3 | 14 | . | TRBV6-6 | CASRLTTSTDTQYF | TGTGCCAGCAGACTCACTACAAGCACAGATACGCAGTATTTT
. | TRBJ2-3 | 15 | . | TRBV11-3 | CASSLAASVTDTQYF | TGTGCCAGCAGCTTAGCGGCTAGCGTCACAGATACGCAGTATTTT
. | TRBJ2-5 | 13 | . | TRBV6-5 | CASSYEGSATQYF | TGTGCCAGCAGTTACGAGGGTTCGGCGACCCAGTACTTC
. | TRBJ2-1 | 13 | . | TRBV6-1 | CASIQGGNNEQFF | TGTGCCAGTATTCAGGGTGGTAACAATGAGCAGTTCTTC
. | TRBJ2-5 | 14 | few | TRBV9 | CASSVDEGWETQYF | TGTGCCAGCAGCGTAGATGAGGGTTGGGAGACCCAGTACTTC
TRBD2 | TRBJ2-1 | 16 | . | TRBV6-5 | CASSYSRLAGVNEQFF | TGTGCCAGCAGTTACTCCCGACTAGCCGGGGTCAATGAGCAGTTCTTC
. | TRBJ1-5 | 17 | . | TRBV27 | CASSLRQGMGSNQPQHF | TGTGCCAGCAGTTTAAGGCAGGGTATGGGTAGCAATCAGCCCCAGCATTTT
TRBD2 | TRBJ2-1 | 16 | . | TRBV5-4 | CASSRLAGGFYNEQFF | TGTGCCAGCAGCAGACTAGCGGGGGGTTTCTACAATGAGCAGTTCTTC
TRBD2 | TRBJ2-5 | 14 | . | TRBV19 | CASSGTSGVETQYF | TGTGCCAGTAGCGGGACTAGCGGGGTCGAGACCCAGTACTTC
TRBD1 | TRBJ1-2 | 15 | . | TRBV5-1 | CASSLVSGGTYGYTF | TGCGCCAGCAGCTTGGTCTCAGGGGGCACCTATGGCTACACCTTC
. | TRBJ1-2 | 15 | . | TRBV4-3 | CASSRSREGTYGYTF | TGCGCCAGCAGCCGCAGCAGGGAGGGGACCTATGGCTACACCTTC
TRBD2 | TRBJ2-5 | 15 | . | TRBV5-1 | CASSLTGTMQETQYF | TGCGCCAGCAGCTTAACGGGGACTATGCAAGAGACCCAGTACTTC
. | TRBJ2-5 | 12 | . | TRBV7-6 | CASSGPGETQYF | TGTGCCAGCAGCGGACCGGGGGAGACCCAGTACTTC
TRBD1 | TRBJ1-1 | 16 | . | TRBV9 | CASSATGGPLNTEAFF | TGTGCCAGCAGCGCAACAGGGGGCCCATTGAACACTGAAGCTTTCTTT
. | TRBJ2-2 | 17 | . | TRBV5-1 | CASSLVSRPENTGELFF | TGCGCCAGCAGCTTGGTCTCGCGTCCCGAGAACACCGGGGAGCTGTTTTTT
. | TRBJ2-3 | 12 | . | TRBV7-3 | CASSLDGDTQYF | TGTGCCAGCAGCCTAGACGGAGATACGCAGTATTTT
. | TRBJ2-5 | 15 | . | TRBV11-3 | CASSLVRGGSETQYF | TGTGCCAGCAGCTTAGTAAGGGGGGGGAGTGAGACCCAGTACTTC
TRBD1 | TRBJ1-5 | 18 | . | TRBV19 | CASRFGQVGLYSNQPQHF | TGTGCCAGTAGATTCGGACAGGTGGGACTTTATAGCAATCAGCCCCAGCATTTT
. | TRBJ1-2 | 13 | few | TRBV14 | CASSQEGPRGYTF | TGTGCCAGCAGCCAGGAGGGCCCCAGGGGCTACACCTTC
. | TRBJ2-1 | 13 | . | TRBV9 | CASSVVGQDEQFF | TGTGCCAGCAGCGTAGTGGGGCAGGATGAGCAGTTCTTC
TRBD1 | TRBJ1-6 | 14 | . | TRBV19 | CASSTGGYNSPLHF | TGTGCCAGTAGTACAGGGGGCTATAATTCACCCCTCCACTTT
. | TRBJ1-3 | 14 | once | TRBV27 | CASGRGMPGNTIYF | TGTGCCTCGGGGCGGGGGATGCCTGGAAACACCATATATTTT
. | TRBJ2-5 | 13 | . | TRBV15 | CATSRDLQETQYF | TGTGCCACCAGCAGAGACCTTCAAGAGACCCAGTACTTC
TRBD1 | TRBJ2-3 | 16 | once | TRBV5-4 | CASSFVPGQGPNTQYF | TGTGCCAGCAGCTTCGTCCCGGGACAGGGCCCTAATACGCAGTATTTT
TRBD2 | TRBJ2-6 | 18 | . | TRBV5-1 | CASSSQGLAGAGANVLTF | TGCGCCAGCAGCTCACAGGGACTAGCGGGAGCTGGGGCCAACGTCCTGACTTTC
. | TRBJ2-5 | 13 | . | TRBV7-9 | CASSLNPGETQYF | TGTGCCAGCAGCTTAAATCCGGGGGAGACCCAGTACTTC
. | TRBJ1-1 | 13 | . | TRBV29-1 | CSVQRQENTEAFF | TGCAGCGTTCAGCGGCAGGAGAACACTGAAGCTTTCTTT
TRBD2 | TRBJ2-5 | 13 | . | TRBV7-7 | CASSLRGGETQYF | TGTGCCAGCAGCTTACGGGGGGGAGAGACCCAGTACTTC
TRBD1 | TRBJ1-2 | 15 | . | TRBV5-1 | CASSLGTGSHYGYTF | TGCGCCAGCAGCTTAGGGACAGGGTCTCACTATGGCTACACCTTC
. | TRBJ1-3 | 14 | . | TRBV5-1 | CASSRDREGNTIYF | TGCGCCAGCAGCAGAGACAGAGAAGGAAACACCATATATTTT
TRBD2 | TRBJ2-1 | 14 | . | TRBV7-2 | CASSSGTSGVEQFF | TGTGCCAGCAGCTCTGGGACTAGCGGGGTTGAGCAGTTCTTC
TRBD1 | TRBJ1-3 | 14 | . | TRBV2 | CASGQGAFGNTIYF | TGTGCCAGCGGACAGGGGGCTTTTGGAAACACCATATATTTT
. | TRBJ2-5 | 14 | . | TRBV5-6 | CASSFWQGQETQYF | TGTGCCAGCAGCTTTTGGCAGGGGCAAGAGACCCAGTACTTC
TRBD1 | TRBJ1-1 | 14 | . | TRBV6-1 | CASSIDRVRTEAFF | TGTGCCAGCAGTATCGACAGGGTAAGGACTGAAGCTTTCTTT
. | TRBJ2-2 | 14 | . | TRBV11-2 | CASSLYLSTGELFF | TGTGCCAGCAGCTTATACCTCAGCACCGGGGAGCTGTTTTTT
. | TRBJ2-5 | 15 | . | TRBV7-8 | CASSPKRVYQETQYF | TGTGCCAGCAGCCCTAAGCGGGTGTACCAAGAGACCCAGTACTTC
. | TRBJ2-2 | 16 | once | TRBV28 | CASRPTGGANTGELFF | TGTGCCAGCAGACCTACAGGGGGGGCGAACACCGGGGAGCTGTTTTTT
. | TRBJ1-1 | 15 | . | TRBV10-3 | CAISESSQMNTEAFF | TGTGCCATCAGTGAGTCGTCACAAATGAACACTGAAGCTTTCTTT
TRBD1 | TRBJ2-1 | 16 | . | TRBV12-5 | CASGSRDRGSYNEQFF | TGTGCTAGTGGTTCCAGAGACAGGGGGTCCTACAATGAGCAGTTCTTC
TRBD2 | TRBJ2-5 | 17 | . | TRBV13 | CASSRTSGGLSQETQYF | TGTGCCAGCAGCCGGACTAGCGGGGGACTGTCCCAAGAGACCCAGTACTTC
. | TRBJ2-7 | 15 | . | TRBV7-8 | CASSLSNAVTYEQYF | TGTGCCAGCAGCTTATCAAACGCGGTAACCTACGAGCAGTACTTC
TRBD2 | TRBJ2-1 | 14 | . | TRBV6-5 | CASSLGLAFGEQFF | TGTGCCAGCAGCCTTGGACTAGCGTTCGGTGAGCAGTTCTTC